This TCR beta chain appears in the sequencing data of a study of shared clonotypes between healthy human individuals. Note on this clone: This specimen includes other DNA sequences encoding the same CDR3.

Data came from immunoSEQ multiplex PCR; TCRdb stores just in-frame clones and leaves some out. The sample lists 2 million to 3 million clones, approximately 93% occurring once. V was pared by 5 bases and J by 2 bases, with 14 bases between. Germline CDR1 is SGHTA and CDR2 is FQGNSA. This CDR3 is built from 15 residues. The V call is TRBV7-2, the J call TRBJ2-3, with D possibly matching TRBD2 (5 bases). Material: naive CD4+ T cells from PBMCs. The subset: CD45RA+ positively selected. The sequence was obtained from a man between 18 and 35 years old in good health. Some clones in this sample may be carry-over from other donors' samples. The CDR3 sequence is CASSLSSGDTDTQYF. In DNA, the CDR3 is TGTGCCAGCAGCCTATCCAGCGGAGACACAGATACGCAGTATTTT.